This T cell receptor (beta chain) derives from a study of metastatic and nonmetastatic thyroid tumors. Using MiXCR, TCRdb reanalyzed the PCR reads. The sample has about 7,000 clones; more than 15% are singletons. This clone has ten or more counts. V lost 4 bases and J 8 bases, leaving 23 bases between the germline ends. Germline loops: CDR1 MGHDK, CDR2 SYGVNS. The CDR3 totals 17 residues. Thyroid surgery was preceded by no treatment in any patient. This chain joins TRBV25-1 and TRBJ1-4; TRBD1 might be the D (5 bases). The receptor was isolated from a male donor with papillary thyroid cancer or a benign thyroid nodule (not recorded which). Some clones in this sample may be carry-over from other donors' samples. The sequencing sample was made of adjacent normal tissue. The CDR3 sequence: CASSGGAMRPVGEKLFF. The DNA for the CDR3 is TGTGCCAGCAGTGGCGGGGCGATGAGGCCGGTAGGAGAAAAACTGTTTTTT.